This T cell receptor beta chain derives from a study of identical twins. With 4 bases clipped from V and 4 bases from J, the junction kept 2 bases outside the gene matches. Per the germline V gene, CDR1 is SGHRS and CDR2 is YFSETQ. There are 14 residues in the CDR3. TCRdb processed the 5' RACE reads anew with MiXCR; each CDR3 protein has one entry. In the table there are 450,000 to 600,000 distinct CDR3 sequences, 20% to 25% of which are singletons. This clonotype was recorded at least ten times. Antigen: not known. General observations from the study: The study found that models underestimated out-of-frame TCR alpha sharing in monozygotic twins. In cord blood, abundant beta clonotypes had fewer insertions; memory showed no trend.

A further study also used this sample, focusing on yellow fever vaccine responses in identical twins.

Material: CD4+ T cells sorted from blood. The receptor was isolated from a woman younger than 35 in good health. This sequence joins TRBV5-1 and TRBJ2-3, with 11 bases lining up with TRBD2. The CDR3 loop is CASSLAGGSDTQYF. As DNA, the CDR3 is TGCGCCAGCAGCCTAGCGGGGGGCTCAGATACGCAGTATTTT.